The clone carrying this T cell receptor (beta chain) was found once. No antigen is known for it. Compared with germline, one end of the junction differs, possibly owing to a read error. This CDR3 region has 15 residues. Germline CDR1 reads KGHSH; CDR2 reads LQKENI. This record belongs to a study of blood T cells in healthy people across ages. Donors were systemically healthy Caucasian individuals from Russia aged roughly 6 to 100 years. The study, taken as a whole, reports: Roughly linearly, TCR beta diversity per million T cells fell as age increased. Researchers report that TCR beta diversity correlated strongly with naive T cell percentage.

Using a J-beta primer mix together with a sample-barcoded 5' primer, a second PCR was run for about 6 to 12 cycles. Tags on each cDNA molecule came from a template-switch adaptor with 12 random nucleotides. TCRdb ran MiXCR on the 5' RACE reads and lists one entry per CDR3 protein. The sample records some 1 million distinct CDR3 sequences, around 43% being singletons. Sequencing was done on a sample of blood. The rearrangement uses TRBV18 and TRBJ2-7; D is ambiguous. The TCR originated in a woman in her sixties or seventies in good health. CDR3 sequence (DNA): TGTGCTAGCTCACCATCCCTCCCGCGAGGCCACGAGCAGTACTTC. Translated: CASSPSLPRGHEQYF.